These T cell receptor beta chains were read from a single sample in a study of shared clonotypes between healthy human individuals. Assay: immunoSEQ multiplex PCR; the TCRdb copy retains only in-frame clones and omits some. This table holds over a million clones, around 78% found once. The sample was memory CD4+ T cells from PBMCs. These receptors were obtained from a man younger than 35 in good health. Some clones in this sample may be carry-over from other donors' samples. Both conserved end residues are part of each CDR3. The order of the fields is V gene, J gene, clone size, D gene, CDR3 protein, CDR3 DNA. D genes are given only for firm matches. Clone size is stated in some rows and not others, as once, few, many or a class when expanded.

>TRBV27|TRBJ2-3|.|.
CASSLRQGEDQRTDTQYF
TGTGCCAGCAGTTTAAGGCAGGGTGAGGACCAACGCACAGATACGCAGTATTTT
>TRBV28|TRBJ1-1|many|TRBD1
CASRRRDSGRWSTEAFF
TGTGCCAGCAGAAGACGGGACAGCGGCCGGTGGAGCACTGAAGCTTTCTTT
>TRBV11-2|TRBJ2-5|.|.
CASSPSDQETQYF
TGTGCCAGCAGCCCTAGCGACCAAGAGACCCAGTACTTC
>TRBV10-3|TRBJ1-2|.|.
CAISAQNYGYTF
TGTGCCATCAGTGCCCAGAACTATGGCTACACCTTC
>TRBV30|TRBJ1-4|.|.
CAWSVLRTSAGEKLFF
TGTGCCTGGAGTGTACTAAGAACCTCGGCCGGTGAAAAACTGTTTTTT
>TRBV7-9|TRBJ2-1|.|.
CASSFRGVDEQFF
TGTGCCAGCAGCTTTAGGGGGGTCGATGAGCAGTTCTTC
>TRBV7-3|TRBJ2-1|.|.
CASSLSRDNEQFF
TGTGCCAGCAGCTTAAGTCGAGACAATGAGCAGTTCTTC
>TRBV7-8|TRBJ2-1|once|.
CASSFPEQFF
TGTGCCAGCAGCTTCCCCGAGCAGTTCTTC
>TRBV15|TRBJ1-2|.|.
CATSARDTEWSYGYTF
TGTGCCACCAGCGCACGGGACACCGAATGGAGCTATGGCTACACCTTC
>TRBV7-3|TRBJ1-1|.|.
CASSLQVNTEAFF
TGTGCCAGCAGCCTCCAGGTTAACACTGAAGCTTTCTTT
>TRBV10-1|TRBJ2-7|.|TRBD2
CASSWTDRGLAGGKSSYEQYF
TGCGCCAGCAGTTGGACAGACCGGGGACTAGCGGGAGGAAAAAGCTCCTACGAGCAGTACTTC
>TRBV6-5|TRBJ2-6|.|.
CASRGAGANVLTF
TGTGCCAGCAGGGGAGCTGGGGCCAACGTCCTGACTTTC
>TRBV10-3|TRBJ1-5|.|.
CAISPQENQPQHF
TGTGCCATCAGTCCCCAGGAAAATCAGCCCCAGCATTTT
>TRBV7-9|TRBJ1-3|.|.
CASSLNPWATSGNTIYF
TGTGCCAGCAGCTTGAATCCCTGGGCTACCTCTGGAAACACCATATATTTT
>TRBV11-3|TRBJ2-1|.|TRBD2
CASSPSGRISYNEQFF
TGTGCCAGCAGCCCAAGCGGGAGGATCTCCTACAATGAGCAGTTCTTC
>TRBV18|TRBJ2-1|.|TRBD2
CASSPRLAEAGNEQFF
TGTGCCAGCTCACCAAGACTAGCGGAGGCAGGAAATGAGCAGTTCTTC
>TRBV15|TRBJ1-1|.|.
CATSRGVRTEAFF
TGTGCCACCAGCAGAGGCGTGAGGACTGAAGCTTTCTTT
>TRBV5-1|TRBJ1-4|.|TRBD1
CASSRRQGPNEKLFF
TGCGCCAGCAGCAGACGACAGGGCCCAAATGAAAAACTGTTTTTT
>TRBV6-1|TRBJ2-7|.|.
CASRPTVSYEQYF
TGTGCCAGCAGGCCGACAGTCTCCTACGAGCAGTACTTC
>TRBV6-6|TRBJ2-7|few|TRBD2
CASTGGYEQYF
TGTGCCAGCACGGGGGGATACGAGCAGTACTTC
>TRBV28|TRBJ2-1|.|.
CANTDPYNEQFF
TGTGCGAACACGGACCCTTACAATGAGCAGTTCTTC
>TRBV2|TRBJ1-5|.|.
CASSDLAQPQHF
TGTGCCAGCAGTGATCTAGCTCAGCCCCAGCATTTT
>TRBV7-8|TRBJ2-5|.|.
CASGYGTQYF
TGTGCCAGCGGATACGGTACCCAGTACTTC
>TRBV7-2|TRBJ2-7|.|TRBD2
CASDWAGGPNYEQYF
TGTGCCAGTGACTGGGCGGGAGGACCAAACTACGAGCAGTACTTC
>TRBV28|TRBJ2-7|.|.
CASSIRIYEQYF
TGTGCCAGCAGCATCCGTATCTACGAGCAGTACTTC
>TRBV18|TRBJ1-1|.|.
CASSPYGANTEAFF
TGTGCCAGCTCACCCTACGGGGCTAACACTGAAGCTTTCTTT
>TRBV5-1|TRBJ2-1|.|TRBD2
CASSLVTSGRWNEQFF
TGCGCCAGCAGCTTGGTGACTAGCGGGAGGTGGAATGAGCAGTTCTTC
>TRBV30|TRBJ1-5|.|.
CAWSVLDNQPQHF
TGTGCCTGGAGTGTGCTGGACAATCAGCCCCAGCATTTT
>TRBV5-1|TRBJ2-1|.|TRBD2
CASSLPVAGGPYEQFF
TGCGCCAGCAGCTTGCCGGTAGCGGGAGGGCCCTATGAGCAGTTCTTC
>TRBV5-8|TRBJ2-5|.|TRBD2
CASSFQREVVQETQYF
TGTGCCAGCAGCTTCCAGCGGGAGGTAGTCCAAGAGACCCAGTACTTC
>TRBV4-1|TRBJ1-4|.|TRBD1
CASRPLPGQNNEKLFF
TGCGCCAGCAGACCCCTACCGGGACAGAATAATGAAAAACTGTTTTTT
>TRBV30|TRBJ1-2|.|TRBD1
CAWSVRRGQGLGYTF
TGTGCCTGGAGTGTACGAAGGGGACAGGGGTTAGGCTACACCTTC
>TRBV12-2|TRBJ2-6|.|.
CASRSGWRLATSGANVLTF
TGTGCAAGTCGCTCCGGTTGGCGGCTAGCGACCTCTGGGGCCAACGTCCTGACTTTC
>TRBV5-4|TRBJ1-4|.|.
CASRGDGYEKLFF
TGTGCCAGCAGGGGCGACGGATACGAAAAACTGTTTTTT
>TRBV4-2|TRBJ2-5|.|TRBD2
CASSQSGLAGRQETQYF
TGTGCCAGCAGCCAATCGGGACTAGCGGGAAGACAAGAGACCCAGTACTTC
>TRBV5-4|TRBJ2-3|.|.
CASSFEGLSTDTQYF
TGTGCCAGCAGCTTCGAGGGACTCAGCACAGATACGCAGTATTTT
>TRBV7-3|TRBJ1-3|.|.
CASSDSSSGNTIYF
TGTGCCAGCAGCGACAGCTCCTCTGGAAACACCATATATTTT